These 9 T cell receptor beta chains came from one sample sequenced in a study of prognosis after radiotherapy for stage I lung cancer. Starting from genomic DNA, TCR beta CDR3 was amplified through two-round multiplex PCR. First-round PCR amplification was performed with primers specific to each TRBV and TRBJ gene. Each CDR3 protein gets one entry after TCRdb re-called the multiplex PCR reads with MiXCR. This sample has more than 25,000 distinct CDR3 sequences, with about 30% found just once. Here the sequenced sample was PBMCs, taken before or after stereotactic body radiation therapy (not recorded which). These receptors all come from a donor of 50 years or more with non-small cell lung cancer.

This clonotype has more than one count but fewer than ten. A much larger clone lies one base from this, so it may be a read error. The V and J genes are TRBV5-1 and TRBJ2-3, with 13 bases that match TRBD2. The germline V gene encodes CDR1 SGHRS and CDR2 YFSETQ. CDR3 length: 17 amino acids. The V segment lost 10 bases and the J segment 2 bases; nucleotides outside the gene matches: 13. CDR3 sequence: CAAEITSGRAHTDTQYF. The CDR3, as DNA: TGCGCCGCCGAAATCACTAGCGGGAGGGCCCACACAGATACGCAGTATTTT.

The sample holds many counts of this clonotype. CDR3 region: CASSQDRRGNTIYF. Written as DNA, the CDR3 is TGTGCCAGCAGCCAAGACAGGAGAGGAAACACCATATATTTT. The chain couples TRBV4-2 to TRBJ1-3; D gene unclear. Germline lookup yields CDR1 LGHNA and CDR2 YNFKEQ. Trimming left V 0 bases short and J 4 bases short, with 7 bases between. This CDR3 region has 14 residues.

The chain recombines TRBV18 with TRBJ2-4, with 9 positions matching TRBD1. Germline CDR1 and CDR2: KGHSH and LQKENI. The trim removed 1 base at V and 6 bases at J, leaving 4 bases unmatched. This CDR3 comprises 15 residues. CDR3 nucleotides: TGTGCCAGCTCACCACAACAGGGGGCAGGAAACATTCAGTACTTC. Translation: CASSPQQGAGNIQYF.

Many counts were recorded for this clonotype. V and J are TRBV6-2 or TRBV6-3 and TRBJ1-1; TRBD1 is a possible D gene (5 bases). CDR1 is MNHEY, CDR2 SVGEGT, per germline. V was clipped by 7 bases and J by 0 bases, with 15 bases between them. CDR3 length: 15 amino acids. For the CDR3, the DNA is TGTGCCAGCACCCTTACCCGACAGATGAACACTGAAGCTTTCTTT. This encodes CASTLTRQMNTEAFF.

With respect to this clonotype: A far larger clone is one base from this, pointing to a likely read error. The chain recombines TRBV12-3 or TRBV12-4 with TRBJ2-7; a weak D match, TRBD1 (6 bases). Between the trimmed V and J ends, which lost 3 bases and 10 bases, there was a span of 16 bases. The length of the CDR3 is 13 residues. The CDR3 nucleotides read TGTGCCAGCAGTTTCAGGGGCCAAGATACCCAGTACTTC. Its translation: CASSFRGQDTQYF.

The CDR3 loop reads CASSLVPDEQFF. In DNA, the CDR3 is TGTGCCAGCAGCTTAGTACCAGATGAGCAGTTCTTC. This chain joins TRBV11-3 and TRBJ2-1; D not resolved. This CDR3 is 12 amino acids long. The germline gives CDR1 SGHNT, CDR2 YENEEA. With 1 base removed from V and 8 bases from J, the gap between germline ends came to 6 bases.

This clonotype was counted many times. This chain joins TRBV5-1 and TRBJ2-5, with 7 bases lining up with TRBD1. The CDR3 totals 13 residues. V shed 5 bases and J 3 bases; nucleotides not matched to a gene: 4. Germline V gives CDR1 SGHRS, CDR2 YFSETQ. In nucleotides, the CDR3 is TGCGCCAGCAGACAGGGGTTCGAAGAGACCCAGTACTTC. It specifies CASRQGFEETQYF.

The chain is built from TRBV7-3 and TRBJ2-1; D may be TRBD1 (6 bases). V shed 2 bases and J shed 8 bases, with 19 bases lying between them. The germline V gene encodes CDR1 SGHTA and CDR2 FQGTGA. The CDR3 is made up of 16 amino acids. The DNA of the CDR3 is TGTGCCAGCAGCTTAGATCCAGTACAGGGATGGGATGAGCAGTTCTTC. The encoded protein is CASSLDPVQGWDEQFF.

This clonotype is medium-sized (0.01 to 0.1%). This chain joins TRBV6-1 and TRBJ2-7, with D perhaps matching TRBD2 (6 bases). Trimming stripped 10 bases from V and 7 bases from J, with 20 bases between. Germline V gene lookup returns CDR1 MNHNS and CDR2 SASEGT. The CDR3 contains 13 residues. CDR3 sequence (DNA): TGTGCCACGAGACAGAACTCCGCGGGGGAGCAGTACTTC. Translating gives CATRQNSAGEQYF.